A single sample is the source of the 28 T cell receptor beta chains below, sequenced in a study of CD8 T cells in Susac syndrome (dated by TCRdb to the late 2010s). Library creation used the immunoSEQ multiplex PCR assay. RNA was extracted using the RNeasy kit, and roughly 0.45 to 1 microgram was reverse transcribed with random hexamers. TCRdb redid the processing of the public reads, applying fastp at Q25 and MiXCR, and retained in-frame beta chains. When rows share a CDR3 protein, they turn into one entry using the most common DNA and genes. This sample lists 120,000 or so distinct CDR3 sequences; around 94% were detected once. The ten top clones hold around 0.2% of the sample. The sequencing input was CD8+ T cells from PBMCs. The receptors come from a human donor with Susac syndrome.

The DNA of the CDR3 is TGTGCCACCAGCAGAGATCGGTTCCGCGGACAGGGCCACTACGAGCAGTACTTC. Amino acid sequence: CATSRDRFRGQGHYEQYF. This chain connects TRBV15 to TRBJ2-7; 8 nucleotides align to TRBD1. Germline V CDR1 and CDR2: LNHNV, YYDKDF (reference sequence). The trim removed 0 bases at V and 3 bases at J, leaving 13 bases unmatched. The CDR3 covers 18 residues.

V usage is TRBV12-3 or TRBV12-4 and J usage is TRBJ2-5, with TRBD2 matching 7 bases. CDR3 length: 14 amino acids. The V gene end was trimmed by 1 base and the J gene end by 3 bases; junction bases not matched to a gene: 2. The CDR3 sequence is CASSLVAGEETQYF. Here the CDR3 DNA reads TGTGCCAGCAGTTTAGTGGCGGGAGAAGAGACCCAGTACTTC.

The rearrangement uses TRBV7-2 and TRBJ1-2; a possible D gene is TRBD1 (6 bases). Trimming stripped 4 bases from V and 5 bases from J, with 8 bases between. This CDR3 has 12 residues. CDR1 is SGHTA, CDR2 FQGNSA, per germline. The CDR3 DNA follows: TGTGCCAGCAGCTCGACAGGTTATGGCTACACCTTC. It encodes CASSSTGYGYTF.

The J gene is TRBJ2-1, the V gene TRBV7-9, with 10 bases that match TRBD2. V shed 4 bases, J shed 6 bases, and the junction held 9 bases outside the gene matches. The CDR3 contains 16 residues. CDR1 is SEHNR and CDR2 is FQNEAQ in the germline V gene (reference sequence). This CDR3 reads CASSYPPSGGANEQFF. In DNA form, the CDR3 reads TGTGCCAGCAGCTACCCCCCCAGCGGGGGGGCCAATGAGCAGTTCTTC.

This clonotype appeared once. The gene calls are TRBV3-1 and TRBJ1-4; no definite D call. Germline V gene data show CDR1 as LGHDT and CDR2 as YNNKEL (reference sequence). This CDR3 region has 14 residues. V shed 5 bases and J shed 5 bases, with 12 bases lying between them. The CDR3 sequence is CASSYKWQNEKLFF. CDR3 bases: TGTGCCAGCAGCTACAAGTGGCAAAATGAAAAACTGTTTTTT. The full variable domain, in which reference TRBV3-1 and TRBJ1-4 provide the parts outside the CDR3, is DTAVSQTPKYLVTQMGNDKSIKCEQNLGHDTMYWYKQDSKKFLKIMFSYNNKELIINETVPNRFSPKSPDKAHLNLHINSLELGDSAVYFCASSYKWQNEKLFFGSGTQLSVL.

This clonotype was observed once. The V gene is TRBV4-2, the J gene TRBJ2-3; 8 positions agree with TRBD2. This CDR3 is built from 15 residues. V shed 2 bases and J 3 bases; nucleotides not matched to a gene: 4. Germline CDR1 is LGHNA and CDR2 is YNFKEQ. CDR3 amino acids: CASSQNLAGTDTQYF. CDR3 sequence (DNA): TGTGCCAGCAGCCAAAACCTAGCGGGTACAGATACGCAGTATTTT.

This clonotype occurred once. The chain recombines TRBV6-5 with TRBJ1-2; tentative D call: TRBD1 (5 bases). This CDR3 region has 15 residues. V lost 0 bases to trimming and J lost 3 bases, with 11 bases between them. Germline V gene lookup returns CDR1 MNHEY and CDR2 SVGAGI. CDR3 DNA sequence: TGTGCCAGCAGTTACTCCCAGGGCAATCACTATGGCTACACCTTC. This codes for CASSYSQGNHYGYTF.

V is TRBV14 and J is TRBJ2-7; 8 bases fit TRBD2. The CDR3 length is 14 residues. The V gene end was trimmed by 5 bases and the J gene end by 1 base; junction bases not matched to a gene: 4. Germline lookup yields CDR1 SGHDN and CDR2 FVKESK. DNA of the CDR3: TGTGCCAGCAGCAATATAGCGGGATCCTACGAGCAGTACTTC. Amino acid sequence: CASSNIAGSYEQYF.

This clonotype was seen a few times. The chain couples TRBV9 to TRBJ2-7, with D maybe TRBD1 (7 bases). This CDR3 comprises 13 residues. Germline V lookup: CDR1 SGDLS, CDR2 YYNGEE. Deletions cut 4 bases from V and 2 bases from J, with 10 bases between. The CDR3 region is CASSRGTAYEQYF. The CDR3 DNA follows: TGTGCCAGCAGCCGGGGGACAGCCTACGAGCAGTACTTC.

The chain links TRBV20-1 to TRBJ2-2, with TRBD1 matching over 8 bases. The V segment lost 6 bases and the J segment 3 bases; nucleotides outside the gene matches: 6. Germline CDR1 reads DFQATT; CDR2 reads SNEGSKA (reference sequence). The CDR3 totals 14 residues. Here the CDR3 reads CSAPGQGDTGELFF. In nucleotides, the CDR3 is TGCAGTGCCCCCGGACAGGGTGACACCGGGGAGCTGTTTTTT.

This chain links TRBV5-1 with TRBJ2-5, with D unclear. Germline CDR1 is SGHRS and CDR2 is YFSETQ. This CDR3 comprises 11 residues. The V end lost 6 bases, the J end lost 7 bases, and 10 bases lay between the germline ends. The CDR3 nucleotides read TGCGCCAGCACTGGTGTTGGGACCCAGTACTTC. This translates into CASTGVGTQYF. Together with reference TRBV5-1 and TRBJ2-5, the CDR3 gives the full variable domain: KAGVTQTPRYLIKTRGQQVTLSCSPISGHRSVSWYQQTPGQGLQFLFEYFSETQRNKGNFPGRFSGRQFSNSRSEMNVSTLELGDSALYLCASTGVGTQYFGPGTRLLVL.

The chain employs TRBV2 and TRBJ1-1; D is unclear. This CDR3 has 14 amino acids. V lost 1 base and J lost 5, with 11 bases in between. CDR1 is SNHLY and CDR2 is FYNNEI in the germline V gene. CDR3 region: CASSEDGVWTEAFF. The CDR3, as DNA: TGTGCCAGCAGTGAAGACGGGGTATGGACTGAAGCTTTCTTT.

Here the CDR3 DNA reads TGTGCCTGGAGTACCGGGACTAGCGGTTTCACAGATACGCAGTATTTT. Translated: CAWSTGTSGFTDTQYF. The V gene is TRBV30, the J gene TRBJ2-3; 11 nucleotides match TRBD2. With 2 bases clipped from V and 2 bases from J, the junction kept 6 bases outside the gene matches. Germline V lookup: CDR1 GTSNPN, CDR2 SVGIG (reference sequence). This CDR3 has 16 residues.

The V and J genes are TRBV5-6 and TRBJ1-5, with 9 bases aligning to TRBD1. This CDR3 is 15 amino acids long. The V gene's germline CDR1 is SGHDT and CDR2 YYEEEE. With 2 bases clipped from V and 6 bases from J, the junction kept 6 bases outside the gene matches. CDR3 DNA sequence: TGTGCCAGCAGCTTCACAGGGGGCGGGGGTCAGCCCCAGCATTTT. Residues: CASSFTGGGGQPQHF.

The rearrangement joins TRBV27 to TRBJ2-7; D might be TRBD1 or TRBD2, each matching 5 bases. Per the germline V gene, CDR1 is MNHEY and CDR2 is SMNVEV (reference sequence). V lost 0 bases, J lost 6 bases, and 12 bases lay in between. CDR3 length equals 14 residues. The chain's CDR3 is CASSLSGRDGEQYF. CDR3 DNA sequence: TGTGCCAGCAGTTTATCCGGCAGGGACGGCGAGCAGTACTTC.

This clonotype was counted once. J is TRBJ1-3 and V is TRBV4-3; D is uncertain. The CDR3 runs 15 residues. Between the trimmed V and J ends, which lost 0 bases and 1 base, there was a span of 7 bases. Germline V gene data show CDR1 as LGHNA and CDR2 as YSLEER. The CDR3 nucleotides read TGCGCCAGCAGCCAAGATTCTGGTTCTGGAAACACCATATATTTT. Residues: CASSQDSGSGNTIYF.

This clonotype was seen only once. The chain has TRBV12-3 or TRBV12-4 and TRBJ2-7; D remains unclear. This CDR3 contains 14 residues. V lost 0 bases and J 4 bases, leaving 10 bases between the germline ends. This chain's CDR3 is CASSLALTEYEQYF. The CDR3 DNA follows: TGTGCCAGCAGTTTAGCGCTGACGGAATACGAGCAGTACTTC.

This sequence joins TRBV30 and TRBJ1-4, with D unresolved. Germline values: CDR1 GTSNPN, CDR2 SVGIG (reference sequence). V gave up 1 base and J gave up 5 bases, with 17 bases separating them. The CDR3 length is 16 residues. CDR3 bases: TGTGCCTGGAGTGGGGGTGGCATGGGGTCAAATGAAAAACTGTTTTTT. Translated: CAWSGGGMGSNEKLFF.

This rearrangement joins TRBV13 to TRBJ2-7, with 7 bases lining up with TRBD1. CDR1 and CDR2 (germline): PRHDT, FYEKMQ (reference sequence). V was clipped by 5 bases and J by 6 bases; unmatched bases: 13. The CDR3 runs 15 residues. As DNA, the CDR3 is TGTGCCAGCAGCACCCGGGACAGAATTTCGGGCGAGCAGTACTTC. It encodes CASSTRDRISGEQYF.

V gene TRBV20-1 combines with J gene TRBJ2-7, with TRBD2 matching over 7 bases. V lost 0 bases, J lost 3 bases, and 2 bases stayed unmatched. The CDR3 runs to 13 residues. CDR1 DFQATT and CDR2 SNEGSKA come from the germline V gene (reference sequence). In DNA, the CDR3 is TGCAGTGCTAGAGATCGGGGGGACTACGAGCAGTACTTC. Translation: CSARDRGDYEQYF.

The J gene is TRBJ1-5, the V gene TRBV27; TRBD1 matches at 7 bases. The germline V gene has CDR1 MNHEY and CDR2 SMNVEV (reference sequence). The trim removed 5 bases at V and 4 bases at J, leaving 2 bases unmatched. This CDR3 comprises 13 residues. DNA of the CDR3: TGTGCCAGCAGTCCGACAGGGAATCAGCCCCAGCATTTT. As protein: CASSPTGNQPQHF.

The CDR3 DNA sequence: TGTGCCAGTAGTCCCCATTGGGGTATCGATGGCTACACCTTC. It translates to CASSPHWGIDGYTF. The chain carries TRBV19 and TRBJ1-2; D unclear. Trimming removed 5 bases at V and 6 bases at J, with 16 bases between. Per the germline V gene, CDR1 is LNHDA and CDR2 is SQIVND (reference sequence). This CDR3 is built from 14 residues.

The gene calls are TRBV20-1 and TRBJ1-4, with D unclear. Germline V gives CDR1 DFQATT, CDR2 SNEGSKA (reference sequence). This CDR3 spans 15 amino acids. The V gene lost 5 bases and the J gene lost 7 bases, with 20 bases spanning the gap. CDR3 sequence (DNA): TGCAGTGCTGCCCCCTCCCCGGGGATAGCTGAAAAACTGTTTTTT. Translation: CSAAPSPGIAEKLFF.

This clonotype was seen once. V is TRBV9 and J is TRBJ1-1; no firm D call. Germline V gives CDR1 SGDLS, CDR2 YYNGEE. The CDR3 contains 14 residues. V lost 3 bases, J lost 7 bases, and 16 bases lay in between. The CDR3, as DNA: TGTGCCAGCAGCGCAGAGGGCCAAACGCGTGAAGCTTTCTTT. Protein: CASSAEGQTREAFF. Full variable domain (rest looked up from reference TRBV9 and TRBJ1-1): DSGVTQTPKHLITATGQRVTLRCSPRSGDLSVYWYQQSLDQGLQFLIQYYNGEERAKGNILERFSAQQFPDLHSELNLSSLELGDSALYFCASSAEGQTREAFFGQGTRLTVV.

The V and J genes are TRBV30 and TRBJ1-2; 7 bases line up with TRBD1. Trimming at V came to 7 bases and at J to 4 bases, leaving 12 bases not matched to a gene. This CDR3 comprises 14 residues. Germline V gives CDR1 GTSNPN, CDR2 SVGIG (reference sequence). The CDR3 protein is CAYGEGALGYGYTF. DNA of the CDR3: TGTGCCTACGGGGAGGGGGCGCTTGGCTATGGCTACACCTTC.

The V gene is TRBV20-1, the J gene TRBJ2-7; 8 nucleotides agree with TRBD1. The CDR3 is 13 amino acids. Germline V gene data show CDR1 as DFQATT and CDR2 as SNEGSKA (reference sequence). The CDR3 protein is CSLRDRLTYEQYF. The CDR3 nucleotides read TGCAGCTTGAGGGACAGGTTGACCTACGAGCAGTACTTC.

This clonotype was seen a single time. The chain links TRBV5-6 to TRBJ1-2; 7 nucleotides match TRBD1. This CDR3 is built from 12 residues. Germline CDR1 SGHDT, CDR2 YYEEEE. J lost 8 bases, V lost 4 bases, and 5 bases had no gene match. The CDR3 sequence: CASSPGTAGYTF. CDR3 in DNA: TGTGCCAGCAGCCCAGGGACAGCAGGCTACACCTTC.

This CDR3 reads CASSRGISGNTIYF. CDR3 DNA: TGTGCCAGCAGCCGGGGGATCTCTGGAAACACCATATATTTT. The chain is built from TRBV11-2 and TRBJ1-3; D perhaps matches TRBD1 (5 bases). Trimming took 5 bases from V and 0 from J, leaving 8 bases between them. Germline V CDR1 and CDR2: SGHAT, FQNNGV. The length of the CDR3 is 14 residues.